A selection of T cell receptor beta chains follows, all from one sample in a study of OX40 agonist ivuxolimab in advanced cancers. TCRdb's copy holds only in-frame clones and misses some; the assay was immunoSEQ multiplex PCR. The data hold tens of thousands of clones, with roughly 85% observed a single time. Sequences were derived from CD4+ or CD8+ T cells sorted from blood, sampled in a trial of the OX40 agonist ivuxolimab. The receptors originated from an adult with an advanced solid tumor such as melanoma, head and neck, liver or kidney cancer. The CDR3 runs from the conserved cysteine through the conserved F or W. Fields, in order: CDR3 DNA, CDR3 protein, clone size, V gene, D gene, J gene. The D gene is left open where the match is weak. The size field is filled for only some rows; it gives once, few, many or a size class.

TGTGCCAGCAGAAGAGGGGGCGCGGTTGAAAAACTGTTTTTT	CASRRGGAVEKLFF	.	TRBV6-5	TRBD1	TRBJ1-4
TGTGCCAGCAGTAAACAGGGAGGGACCGGGGAGCTGTTTTTT	CASSKQGGTGELFF	.	TRBV2	.	TRBJ2-2
TGTGCCAGCAGCGTAGACAGGGGTGAGGCCTACACCTTC	CASSVDRGEAYTF	.	TRBV9	TRBD1	TRBJ1-2
TGTGCCAGCAGCTTAGGTCCAGGATACAATGAGCAGTTCTTC	CASSLGPGYNEQFF	.	TRBV11-2	.	TRBJ2-1
TGTGCCAGCAGCAAAGGCTTCGAGGGCAAAGATACGCAGTATTTT	CASSKGFEGKDTQYF	.	TRBV21-1	.	TRBJ2-3
TGTGCCAACCGGGACAAAGCTGTGGGCGGGGAGCTGTTTTTT	CANRDKAVGGELFF	.	TRBV6-1	.	TRBJ2-2
TGTGCCAGCAGCTTATACAGGGCACCCGGGGAGCTGTTTTTT	CASSLYRAPGELFF	.	TRBV7-2	.	TRBJ2-2
TGTGCCAGCAGCAAAGAGGAGAGGGCCTACGAGCAGTACTTC	CASSKEERAYEQYF	.	TRBV21-1	.	TRBJ2-7
TGTGCCACCAACGGAGGGAGGGGCGATACGCAGTATTTT	CATNGGRGDTQYF	.	TRBV19	TRBD2	TRBJ2-3
TGTGCCAGCACCCCTGGCGCAGGGGGCGACTATGGCTACACCTTC	CASTPGAGGDYGYTF	.	TRBV6-4	TRBD1	TRBJ1-2
TGCGCCAGCAGTGAGTCAGTCTGGACTAGCGGGCACAATGAGCAGTTCTTC	CASSESVWTSGHNEQFF	.	TRBV10-1	TRBD2	TRBJ2-1
TGTGCCTGGAGGACTGGAAACACCATATATTTT	CAWRTGNTIYF	.	TRBV30	.	TRBJ1-3
TGTGCCAGCAGCGGACCCGACACCTCCTACGAGCAGTACTTC	CASSGPDTSYEQYF	.	TRBV9	.	TRBJ2-7
TGCGCCAGCAGCCAACGCGTTAACTATGGCTACACCTTC	CASSQRVNYGYTF	.	TRBV4-1	.	TRBJ1-2
TGTGCCAGCAGCCGGGGACTAGCAGATACGCAGTATTTT	CASSRGLADTQYF	.	TRBV6-4	TRBD2	TRBJ2-3
TGTGCCAGCAGCCCCCGGGGCCAGAACACTGAAGCTTTCTTT	CASSPRGQNTEAFF	.	TRBV27	.	TRBJ1-1
TGTGCCAGCAGAACCAGACTAGCGGGAACTGAGCAGTTCTTC	CASRTRLAGTEQFF	.	TRBV11-2	TRBD2	TRBJ2-1
TGTGCCAGCTTCGGGAACTATGGCTACACCTTC	CASFGNYGYTF	once	TRBV4-2	.	TRBJ1-2
TGTGCCAGCAGCTCGAGTCTGGGGTGGATTGAAGCTTTCTTT	CASSSSLGWIEAFF	few	TRBV7-9	.	TRBJ1-1
TGTGCCAGTAGTAGCCGGGACAGGGGCAACAATGAGCAGTTCTTC	CASSSRDRGNNEQFF	.	TRBV19	TRBD1	TRBJ2-1
TGTGCCAGCAGTTACAACACCGGGGAGCTGTTTTTT	CASSYNTGELFF	.	TRBV6-5	.	TRBJ2-2
TGTGCCAGCAGCCATGACGGAGGTCCCGGGGAGCTGTTTTTT	CASSHDGGPGELFF	.	TRBV14	.	TRBJ2-2
TGCACCAGCAGCCACCAACAGGACAGTCTGGGGTACTACGAGCAGTACTTC	CTSSHQQDSLGYYEQYF	.	TRBV1	.	TRBJ2-7
TGCGCCAGCAGCCAAGACCGACAGGGTATCCAGTACTTC	CASSQDRQGIQYF	.	TRBV4-3	TRBD1	TRBJ2-5
TGTGCCAGCAGCTTTGGGGGAGAAGTATCCTACAATGAGCAGTTCTTC	CASSFGGEVSYNEQFF	.	TRBV11-3	.	TRBJ2-1
TGTGCCAGCAGCTTAGGGGGGGGACAGCAAGAGACCCAGTACTTC	CASSLGGGQQETQYF	.	TRBV11-3	.	TRBJ2-5
TGTGCCAGTAGTTCCCGAAGCGGGGGGGGAAGAGATACGCAGTATTTT	CASSSRSGGGRDTQYF	.	TRBV19	TRBD2	TRBJ2-3